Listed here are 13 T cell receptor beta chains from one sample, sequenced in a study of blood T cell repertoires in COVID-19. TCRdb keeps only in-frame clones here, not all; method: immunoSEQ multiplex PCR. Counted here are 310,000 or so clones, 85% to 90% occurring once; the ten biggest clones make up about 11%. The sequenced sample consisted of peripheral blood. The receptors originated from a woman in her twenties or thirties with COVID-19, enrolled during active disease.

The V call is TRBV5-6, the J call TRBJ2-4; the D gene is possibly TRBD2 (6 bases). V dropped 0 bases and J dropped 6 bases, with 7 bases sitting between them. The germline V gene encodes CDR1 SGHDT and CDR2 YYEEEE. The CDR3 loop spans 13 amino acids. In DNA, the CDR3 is TGTGCCAGCAGCTTGGCACTAGCAAACATTCAGTACTTC. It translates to CASSLALANIQYF.

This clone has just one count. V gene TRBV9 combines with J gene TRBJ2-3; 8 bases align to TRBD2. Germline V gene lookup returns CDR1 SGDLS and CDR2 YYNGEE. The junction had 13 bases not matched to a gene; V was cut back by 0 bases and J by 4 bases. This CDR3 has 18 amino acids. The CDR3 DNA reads TGTGCCAGCAGCGTAGGAAGTGGGAGCGGGGGCCTATCAGATACGCAGTATTTT. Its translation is CASSVGSGSGGLSDTQYF.

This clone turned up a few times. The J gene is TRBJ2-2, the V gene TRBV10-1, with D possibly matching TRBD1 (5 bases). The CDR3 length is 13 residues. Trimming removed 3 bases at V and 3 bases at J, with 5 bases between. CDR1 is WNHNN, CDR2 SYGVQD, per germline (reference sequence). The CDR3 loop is CASSEGDTGELFF. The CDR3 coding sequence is TGCGCCAGCAGTGAAGGGGACACCGGGGAGCTGTTTTTT.

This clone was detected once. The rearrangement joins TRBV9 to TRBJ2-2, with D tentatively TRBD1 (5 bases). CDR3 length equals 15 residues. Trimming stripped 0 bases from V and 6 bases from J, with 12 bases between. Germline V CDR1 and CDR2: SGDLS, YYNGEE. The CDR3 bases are TGTGCCAGCAGCGTAGGGCAGGGTCGGGCCGGGGAGCTGTTTTTT. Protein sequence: CASSVGQGRAGELFF.

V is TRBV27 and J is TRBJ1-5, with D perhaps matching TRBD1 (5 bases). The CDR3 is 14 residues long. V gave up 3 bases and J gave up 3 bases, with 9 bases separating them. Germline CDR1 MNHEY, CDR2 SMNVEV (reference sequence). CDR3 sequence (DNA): TGTGCCAGCAGTTTTCAGGGATACAATCAGCCCCAGCATTTT. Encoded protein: CASSFQGYNQPQHF.

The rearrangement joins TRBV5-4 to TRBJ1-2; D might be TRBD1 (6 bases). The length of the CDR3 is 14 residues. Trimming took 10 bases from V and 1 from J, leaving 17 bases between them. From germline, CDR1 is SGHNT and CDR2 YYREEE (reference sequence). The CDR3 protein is CAYQETGGNYGYTF. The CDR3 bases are TGTGCCTACCAAGAGACAGGCGGTAACTATGGCTACACCTTC.

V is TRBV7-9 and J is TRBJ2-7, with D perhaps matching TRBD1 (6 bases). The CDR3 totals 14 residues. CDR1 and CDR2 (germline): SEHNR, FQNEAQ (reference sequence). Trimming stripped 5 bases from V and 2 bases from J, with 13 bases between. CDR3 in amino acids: CASSLWTDPYEQYF. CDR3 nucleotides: TGTGCCAGCAGCCTATGGACAGACCCCTACGAGCAGTACTTC.

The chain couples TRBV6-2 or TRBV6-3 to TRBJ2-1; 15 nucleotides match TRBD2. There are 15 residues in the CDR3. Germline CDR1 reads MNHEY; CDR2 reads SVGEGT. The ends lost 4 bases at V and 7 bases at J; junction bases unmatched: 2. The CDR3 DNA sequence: TGTGCCAGCAGTTCAGGGACTAGCGGGAGGAATGAGCAGTTCTTC. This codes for CASSSGTSGRNEQFF.

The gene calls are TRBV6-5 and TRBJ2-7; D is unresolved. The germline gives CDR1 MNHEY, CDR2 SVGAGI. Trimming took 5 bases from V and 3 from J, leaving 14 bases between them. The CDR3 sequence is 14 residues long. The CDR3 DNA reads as TGTGCCAGCAGTACCGGCACAGCCCTCTACGAGCAGTACTTC. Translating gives CASSTGTALYEQYF.

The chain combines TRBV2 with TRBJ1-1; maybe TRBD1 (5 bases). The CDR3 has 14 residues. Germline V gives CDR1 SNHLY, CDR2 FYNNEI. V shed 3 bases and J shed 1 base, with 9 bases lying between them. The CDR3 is CASSDGHSNTEAFF. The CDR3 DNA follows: TGTGCCAGCAGTGACGGACATTCGAACACTGAAGCTTTCTTT.

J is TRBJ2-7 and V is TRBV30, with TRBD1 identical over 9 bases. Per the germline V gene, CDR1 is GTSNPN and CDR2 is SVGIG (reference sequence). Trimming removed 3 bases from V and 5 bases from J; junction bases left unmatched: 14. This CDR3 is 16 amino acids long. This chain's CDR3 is CAWSSVRDRVANEQYF. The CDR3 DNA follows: TGTGCCTGGAGCTCAGTCCGGGACAGGGTAGCCAACGAGCAGTACTTC.

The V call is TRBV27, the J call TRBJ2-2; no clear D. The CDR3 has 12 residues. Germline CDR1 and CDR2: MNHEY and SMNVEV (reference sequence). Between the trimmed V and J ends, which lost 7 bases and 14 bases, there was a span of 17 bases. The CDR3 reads CASTRDSGDLFF. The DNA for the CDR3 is TGTGCCAGCACCAGAGACTCCGGAGATCTGTTTTTT.

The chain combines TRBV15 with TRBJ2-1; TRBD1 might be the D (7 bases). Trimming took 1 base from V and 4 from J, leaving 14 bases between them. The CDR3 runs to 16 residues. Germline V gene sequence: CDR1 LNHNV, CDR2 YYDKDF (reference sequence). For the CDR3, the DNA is TGTGCCACCAGCAGAGGCGGGACAGCAGCTTACAATGAGCAGTTCTTC. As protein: CATSRGGTAAYNEQFF.